The clone carrying this T cell receptor beta chain occurred a few times. The antigen remains unidentified. The sample originates from a study of OX40 agonist ivuxolimab in advanced cancers. Whole-study results and caveats: Normalized expansion of T-cell clones was also low for some nonresponders.

Generated by immunoSEQ multiplex PCR, the TCRdb table keeps only in-frame clones and is missing some. The sample has some 49,000 clones; approximately 81% are singletons. The CDR3 runs to 13 residues. Germline CDR1 SGDLS, CDR2 YYNGEE. Trimming left V 3 bases short and J 1 base short, with 4 bases between. The source of this sequence is an adult with an advanced solid tumor such as melanoma, head and neck, liver or kidney cancer. The V gene is TRBV9, the J gene TRBJ2-2; no firm D call. The material sequenced was CD4+ or CD8+ T cells sorted from blood, taken in a trial of the OX40 agonist ivuxolimab. CDR3 amino acids: CASSEGNTGELFF. CDR3 bases: TGTGCCAGCAGCGAGGGGAACACCGGGGAGCTGTTTTTT.